The T cell receptor (beta chain) under discussion was sequenced for a study of vaccination effects on CD4 cells after COVID-19. Overall study findings and caveats: No early post-infection timepoints were available in the study, which also included few convalescent patients.

Antigen-specific CD4+ T cells were first expanded with viral peptide pools by the ViraFEST assay and only then sequenced. CD4+ T cell isolation took place after approximately ten days of culture. This individual tested PCR-positive for SARS-CoV-2 infection between March and December 2020. It was two doses of either the BNT162b2 or mRNA-1273 vaccine that participants received. Peptides at roughly 10 ug/ml and IL-2 at 10 IU/ml were added to around 2 million PBMC per well. Measured with immunoSEQ multiplex PCR; TCRdb has only the in-frame clones, and not every one. The data show some 14,000 clones, just under 75% seen once. V was clipped by 3 bases and J by 1 base, with 11 bases between them. This CDR3 comprises 15 residues. CDR1 is SGDLS, CDR2 YYNGEE, per germline. In regard to this clone: The antigen is unknown.

The receptor was isolated from a human donor who had a prior SARS-CoV-2 infection. This chain joins TRBV9 and TRBJ1-3; D is uncertain. The sample consisted of CD4+ T cells from PBMCs cultured with HCoV-NL63 spike peptides, taken after COVID-19 vaccination. CDR3 sequence (DNA): TGTGCCAGCAGCGGGACCGCCGGTTCTGGAAACACCATATATTTT. Translated: CASSGTAGSGNTIYF.